These 3 T cell receptor beta chains came from one sample sequenced in a study of blood T cell repertoires in COVID-19. The data were produced by immunoSEQ multiplex PCR, yet TCRdb's version contains in-frame clones alone and is incomplete. Here the sample spans fewer than 75,000 clones, 80% to 90% being singletons. Sequenced: peripheral blood. The receptors originated from a man aged 50 to 59 with active COVID-19.

The rearrangement uses TRBV5-1 and TRBJ2-7; 7 nucleotides line up with TRBD1. CDR3 size: 16 residues. Losses at the gene ends were 0 bases for V and 5 bases for J; bases not matched to a gene: 11. Germline CDR1 and CDR2: SGHRS and YFSETQ. The CDR3 here is CASSLAPDRARNEQYF. In DNA form, the CDR3 reads TGCGCCAGCAGCTTGGCTCCCGACAGGGCAAGAAACGAGCAGTACTTC. The full variable domain, rest sourced from reference TRBV5-1 and TRBJ2-7, is KAGVTQTPRYLIKTRGQQVTLSCSPISGHRSVSWYQQTPGQGLQFLFEYFSETQRNKGNFPGRFSGRQFSNSRSEMNVSTLELGDSALYLCASSLAPDRARNEQYFGPGTRLTVT.

This chain connects TRBV7-2 to TRBJ2-1; maybe TRBD2 (6 bases). Germline values: CDR1 SGHTA, CDR2 FQGNSA. Trimming cost V 2 bases and J 4 bases, with 12 bases left between them. This CDR3 region has 15 residues. The CDR3 sequence is CASSLRGTLYNEQFF. CDR3 sequence (DNA): TGTGCCAGCAGCTTACGGGGGACCCTTTACAATGAGCAGTTCTTC. The full variable domain, rest sourced from reference TRBV7-2 and TRBJ2-1, is GAGVSQSPSNKVTEKGKDVELRCDPISGHTALYWYRQSLGQGLEFLIYFQGNSAPDKSGLPSDRFSAERTGGSVSTLTIQRTQQEDSAVYLCASSLRGTLYNEQFFGPGTRLTVL.

The chain is built from TRBV6-2 or TRBV6-3 and TRBJ2-5; possible D gene TRBD2, 6 bases. Per the germline V gene, CDR1 is MNHEY and CDR2 is SVGEGT. This CDR3 has 14 amino acids. Trimming shortened V by 5 bases and J by 2 bases, and 12 bases separated the two germline ends. CDR3 region: CASSPLGGQETQYF. The CDR3 nucleotides read TGTGCCAGCAGTCCCCTCGGGGGTCAAGAGACCCAGTACTTC.